A single sample gave rise to the 5 T cell receptor beta chains below, sequenced in a study of T cell repertoires in cytomegalovirus infection. From the reads, TCRdb called clonotypes with MiXCR, one entry per CDR3 protein. The sample shows about 920,000 distinct CDR3 sequences, under 40% of them seen only once. These receptors' antigens are unknown. Sequences were derived from cultured CD8+ T cells from PBMCs, sampled from culture after CMV antigen stimulation. The receptors were gathered from a human donor in good health (CMV status not recorded). Some clones in this sample may be carry-over from other donors' samples.

This clonotype was found once. The rearrangement links TRBV27 to TRBJ2-1, with 16 positions matching TRBD2. Germline CDR1 reads MNHEY; CDR2 reads SMNVEV (reference sequence). The trim removed 5 bases at V and 10 bases at J, leaving 11 bases unmatched. This CDR3 has 17 amino acids. CDR3 DNA: TGTGCCAGCAGTCCCCTTGGGACTAGCGGGGGGGCATCGGAGCAGTTCTTC. This gives the protein CASSPLGTSGGASEQFF.

This clonotype came up many times. The chain employs TRBV7-8 and TRBJ2-7, with D perhaps matching TRBD1 (6 bases). The CDR3 is 14 residues long. The V gene lost 7 bases and the J gene lost 7 bases, with 20 bases spanning the gap. Looked up from germline, CDR1 is SGHVS and CDR2 is FQNEAQ. The CDR3 region has the DNA TGTGCCAGCAAACCCTCCGGGCAGGGGTGGGAGCAGTACTTC. Translation: CASKPSGQGWEQYF.

The chain carries TRBV3-1 and TRBJ2-1; no clear D. Per germline, CDR1 LGHDT and CDR2 YNNKEL (reference sequence). The CDR3 has 15 residues. Deletions cut 3 bases from V and 5 bases from J, with 14 bases between. The CDR3 spells CASSQGWGGNNEQFF. The CDR3 bases are TGTGCCAGCAGCCAGGGGTGGGGTGGAAACAATGAGCAGTTCTTC.

This clonotype was counted ten times or more. The chain is built from TRBV6-1 and TRBJ1-2; TRBD1 is a possible D gene (5 bases). CDR3 length equals 12 residues. V was clipped by 4 bases and J by 4 bases, with 7 bases between them. Germline assignment: CDR1 MNHNS and CDR2 SASEGT. CDR3 protein: CASSAQVYGYTF. The CDR3, as DNA: TGTGCCAGCAGTGCACAGGTCTATGGCTACACCTTC.

This clonotype was counted at least ten times. This chain uses TRBV7-2 with TRBJ2-2, with a possible D match to TRBD1 (6 bases). V lost 5 bases and J 7 bases, leaving 8 bases between the germline ends. Germline assignment: CDR1 SGHTA and CDR2 FQGNSA. There are 12 residues in the CDR3. The CDR3 protein is CASSADSGELFF. CDR3 DNA sequence: TGTGCCAGCAGCGCGGACAGCGGGGAGCTGTTTTTT.